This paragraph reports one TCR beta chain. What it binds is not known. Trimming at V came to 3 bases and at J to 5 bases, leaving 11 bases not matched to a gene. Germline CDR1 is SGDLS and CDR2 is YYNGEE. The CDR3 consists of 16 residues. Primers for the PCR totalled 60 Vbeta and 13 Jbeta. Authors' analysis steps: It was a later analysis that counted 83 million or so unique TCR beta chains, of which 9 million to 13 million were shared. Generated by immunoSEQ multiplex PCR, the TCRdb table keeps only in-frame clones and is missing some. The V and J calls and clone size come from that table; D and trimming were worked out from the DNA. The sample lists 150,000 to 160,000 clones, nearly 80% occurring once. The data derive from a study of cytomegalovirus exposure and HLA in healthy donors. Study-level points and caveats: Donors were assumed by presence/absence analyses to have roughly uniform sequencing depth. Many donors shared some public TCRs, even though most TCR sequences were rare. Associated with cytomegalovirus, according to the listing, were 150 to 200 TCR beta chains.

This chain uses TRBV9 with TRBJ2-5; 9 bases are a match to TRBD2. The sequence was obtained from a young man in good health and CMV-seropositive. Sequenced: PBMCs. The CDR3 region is CASSEVGTSWGETQYF. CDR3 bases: TGTGCCAGCAGCGAGGTGGGGACTAGCTGGGGGGAGACCCAGTACTTC. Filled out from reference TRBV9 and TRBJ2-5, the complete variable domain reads DSGVTQTPKHLITATGQRVTLRCSPRSGDLSVYWYQQSLDQGLQFLIQYYNGEERAKGNILERFSAQQFPDLHSELNLSSLELGDSALYFCASSEVGTSWGETQYFGPGTRLLVL.